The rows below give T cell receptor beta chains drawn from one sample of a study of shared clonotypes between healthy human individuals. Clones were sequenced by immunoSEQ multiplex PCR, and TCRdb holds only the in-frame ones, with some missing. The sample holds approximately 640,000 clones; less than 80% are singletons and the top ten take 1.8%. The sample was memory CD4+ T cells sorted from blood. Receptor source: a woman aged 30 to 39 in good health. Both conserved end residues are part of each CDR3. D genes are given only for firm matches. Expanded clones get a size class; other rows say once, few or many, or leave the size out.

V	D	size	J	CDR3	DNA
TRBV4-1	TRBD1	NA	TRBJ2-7	CASSQGTGGTGEQYF	TGCGCCAGCAGCCAAGGGACAGGGGGGACGGGAGAGCAGTACTTC
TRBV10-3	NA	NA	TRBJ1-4	CASHGREQEKLFF	TGTGCCAGCCACGGACGGGAGCAAGAAAAACTGTTTTTT
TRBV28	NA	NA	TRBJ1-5	CASSLQQGTMHF	TGTGCCAGCAGTTTACAACAGGGTACGATGCATTTT
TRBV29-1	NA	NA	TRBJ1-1	CSAIWGPNTEAFF	TGCAGCGCCATCTGGGGGCCGAACACTGAAGCTTTCTTT
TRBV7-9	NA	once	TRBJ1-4	CASSTGEKLFF	TGTGCCAGCAGCACAGGTGAAAAACTGTTTTTT
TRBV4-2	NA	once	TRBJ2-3	CASSHQWPTDTQYF	TGTGCCAGCAGCCATCAGTGGCCCACAGATACGCAGTATTTT
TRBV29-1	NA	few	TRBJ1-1	CSTAGVNTEAFF	TGCAGCACAGCGGGGGTGAACACTGAAGCTTTCTTT
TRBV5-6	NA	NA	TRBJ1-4	CASSSGRDEKLFF	TGTGCCAGCAGCTCAGGAAGGGACGAAAAACTGTTTTTT
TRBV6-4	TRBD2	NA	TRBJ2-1	CASSVLAGSSYNEQFF	TGTGCCAGCAGTGTACTAGCGGGGAGCTCCTACAATGAGCAGTTCTTC
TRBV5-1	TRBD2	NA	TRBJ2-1	CASSPGTSGSYNEQFF	TGCGCCAGCAGCCCGGGGACTAGCGGGAGTTACAATGAGCAGTTCTTC
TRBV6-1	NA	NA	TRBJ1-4	CASIGNQGTNEKLFF	TGTGCCAGCATTGGAAATCAGGGAACTAATGAAAAACTGTTTTTT
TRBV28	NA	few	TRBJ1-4	CASSRDPKGEKLFF	TGTGCCAGTAGTAGGGACCCTAAAGGAGAAAAACTGTTTTTT
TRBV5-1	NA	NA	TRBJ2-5	CASSWVGAFQETQYF	TGCGCCAGCAGCTGGGTGGGGGCCTTCCAAGAGACCCAGTACTTC
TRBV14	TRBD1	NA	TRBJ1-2	CASTTAGQGDYGYTF	TGTGCCAGCACCACAGCCGGACAGGGTGACTATGGCTACACCTTC
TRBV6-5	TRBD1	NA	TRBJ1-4	CASSGQGSMEKLFF	TGTGCCAGCAGTGGACAGGGGAGTATGGAAAAACTGTTTTTT
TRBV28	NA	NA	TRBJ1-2	CASSLALKGYTF	TGTGCCAGCAGCCTAGCCCTCAAGGGCTACACCTTC
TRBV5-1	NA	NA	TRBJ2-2	CASSFGTHTGELFF	TGCGCCAGCAGCTTCGGGACCCACACCGGGGAGCTGTTTTTT
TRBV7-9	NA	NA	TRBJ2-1	CASSFDNEQFF	TGTGCCAGCAGCTTTGACAATGAGCAGTTCTTC
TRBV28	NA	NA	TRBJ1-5	CASRGASNQPQHF	TGTGCCAGCCGGGGGGCGAGCAATCAGCCCCAGCATTTT
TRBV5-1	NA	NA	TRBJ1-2	CASSLAFDGYTF	TGCGCCAGCAGCTTGGCCTTTGATGGCTACACCTTC
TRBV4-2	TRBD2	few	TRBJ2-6	CASSQSTSGTGANVLTF	TGTGCCAGCAGCCAGTCCACTAGCGGTACTGGGGCCAACGTCCTGACTTTC
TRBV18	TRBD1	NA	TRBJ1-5	CASSRWEAGGSQPQHF	TGTGCCAGCTCCCGATGGGAAGCAGGGGGCAGTCAGCCCCAGCATTTT
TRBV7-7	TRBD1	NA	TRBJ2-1	CASSQGTGAYNEQFF	TGTGCCAGCAGCCAAGGGACAGGGGCCTACAATGAGCAGTTCTTC
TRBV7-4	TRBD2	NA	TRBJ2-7	CASRRTSGSYEQYF	TGTGCCAGCAGAAGGACTAGCGGCTCCTACGAGCAGTACTTC
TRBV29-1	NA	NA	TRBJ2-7	CSVGQGLSYEQYF	TGCAGCGTTGGGCAGGGACTCTCCTACGAGCAGTACTTC
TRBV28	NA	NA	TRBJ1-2	CASSLLTPGGYTF	TGTGCCAGCAGTTTGCTCACCCCCGGCGGCTACACCTTC
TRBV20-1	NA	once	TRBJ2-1	CSAAPGPKQFF	TGCAGTGCTGCCCCGGGACCAAAGCAGTTCTTC
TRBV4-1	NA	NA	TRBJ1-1	CATTGGTEAFF	TGCGCCACCACAGGTGGCACTGAAGCTTTCTTT
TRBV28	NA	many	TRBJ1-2	CASKRMEADLRDGYTF	TGTGCCAGCAAGCGCATGGAGGCCGACTTGAGGGATGGCTACACCTTC
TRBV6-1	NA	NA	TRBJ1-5	CASRDRKLSNQPQHF	TGTGCCAGCAGGGACAGAAAGCTTAGCAATCAGCCCCAGCATTTT
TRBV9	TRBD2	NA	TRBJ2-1	CASSVGAGGPSYNEQFF	TGTGCCAGCAGCGTAGGAGCGGGAGGGCCTTCCTACAATGAGCAGTTCTTC
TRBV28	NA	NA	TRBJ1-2	CASSLGDGGYGYTF	TGTGCCAGCAGTTTGGGGGATGGGGGGTATGGCTACACCTTC
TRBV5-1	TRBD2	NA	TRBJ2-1	CASSEAGDYNEQFF	TGCGCCAGCAGTGAAGCGGGGGACTACAATGAGCAGTTCTTC
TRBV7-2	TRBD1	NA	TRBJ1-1	CASSRDSDTEAFF	TGTGCCAGCAGCCGGGACAGCGACACTGAAGCTTTCTTT
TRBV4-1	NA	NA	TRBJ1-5	CASSQTETVNQPQHF	TGCGCCAGCAGCCAAACTGAGACAGTCAATCAGCCCCAGCATTTT
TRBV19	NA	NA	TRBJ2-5	CASSIFGQPGETQYF	TGTGCCAGTAGTATATTTGGGCAGCCAGGGGAGACCCAGTACTTC
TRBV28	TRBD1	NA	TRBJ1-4	CASSSHRGANEKLFF	TGTGCCAGCAGTTCCCACAGGGGGGCTAATGAAAAACTGTTTTTT
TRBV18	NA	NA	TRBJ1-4	CASSPTVRNEKLFF	TGTGCCAGCTCACCGACAGTACGTAATGAAAAACTGTTTTTT
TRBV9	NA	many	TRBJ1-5	CASSVAQDNQPQHF	TGTGCCAGCAGCGTAGCACAGGACAATCAGCCCCAGCATTTT
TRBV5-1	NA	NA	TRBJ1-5	CASSLEGSQPQHF	TGCGCCAGCAGCTTGGAAGGTTCTCAGCCCCAGCATTTT
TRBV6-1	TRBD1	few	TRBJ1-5	CASSDRDRAFGQPQHF	TGTGCCAGCAGTGACCGGGACAGGGCTTTTGGTCAGCCCCAGCATTTT
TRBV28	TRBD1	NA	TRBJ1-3	CASRPWTGNFNTIYF	TGTGCCAGCAGACCGTGGACAGGGAATTTTAACACCATATATTTT
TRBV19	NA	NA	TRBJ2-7	CASSIYPGTLANEQYF	TGTGCCAGTAGTATATATCCAGGGACATTGGCTAACGAGCAGTACTTC
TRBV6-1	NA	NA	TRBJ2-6	CASSEVASGANVLTF	TGTGCCAGCAGTGAAGTGGCGTCCGGGGCCAACGTCCTGACTTTC
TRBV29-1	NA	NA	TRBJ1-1	CSVGGQTMKSEAFF	TGCAGCGTTGGGGGGCAGACAATGAAGAGTGAAGCTTTCTTT
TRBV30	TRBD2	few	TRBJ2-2	CALGVGGGSRGGELFF	TGTGCCTTAGGGGTTGGTGGCGGGAGTCGTGGCGGGGAGCTGTTTTTT
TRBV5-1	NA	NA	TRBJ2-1	CASSLSTSSYNEQFF	TGCGCCAGCAGCTTGAGTACTAGCTCCTACAATGAGCAGTTCTTC
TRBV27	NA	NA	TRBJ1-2	CASGRTENYGYTF	TGTGCCAGCGGAAGGACGGAAAACTATGGCTACACCTTC
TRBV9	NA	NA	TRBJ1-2	CASSVTLSPDRGYGYTF	TGTGCCAGCAGCGTAACCCTGTCTCCGGACCGGGGCTATGGCTACACCTTC
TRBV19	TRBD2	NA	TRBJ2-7	CASSNLAESSYEQYF	TGTGCCAGTAGTAATCTAGCGGAGAGCTCCTACGAGCAGTACTTC
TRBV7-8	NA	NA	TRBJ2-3	CASSGATGITTDTQYF	TGTGCCAGCAGCGGGGCCACAGGGATAACCACAGATACGCAGTATTTT
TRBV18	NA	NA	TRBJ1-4	CASSPSGTYGKLFF	TGTGCCAGCTCACCCTCCGGCACCTACGGAAAACTGTTTTTT
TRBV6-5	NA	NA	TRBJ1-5	CASSYSAVRGQPQHF	TGTGCCAGCAGTTACTCGGCAGTGCGGGGGCAGCCCCAGCATTTT
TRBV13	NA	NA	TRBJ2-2	CASSFRSYTGELFF	TGTGCCAGCAGCTTTCGGTCCTACACCGGGGAGCTGTTTTTT
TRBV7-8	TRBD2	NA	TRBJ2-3	CASSLSGTTDTQYF	TGTGCCAGCAGCTTATCGGGGACTACCGATACGCAGTATTTT
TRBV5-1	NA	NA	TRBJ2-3	CASSLVGQRRTDTQYF	TGCGCCAGCAGCTTGGTAGGACAGAGACGCACAGATACGCAGTATTTT
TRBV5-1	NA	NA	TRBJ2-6	CASSPWGDSGANVLTF	TGCGCCAGCAGCCCCTGGGGTGACTCTGGGGCCAACGTCCTGACTTTC
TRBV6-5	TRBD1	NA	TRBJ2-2	CASKGQGGAGELFF	TGTGCCAGCAAGGGACAGGGAGGTGCCGGGGAGCTGTTTTTT
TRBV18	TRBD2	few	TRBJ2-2	CASSKGLARTTGELFF	TGTGCCAGCTCAAAAGGACTAGCGAGAACCACCGGGGAGCTGTTTTTT